This note documents a single TCR beta chain sequence. In the authors' workflow: Amplification of reference gene primers was used by the study to estimate nucleated cell counts. Produced via immunoSEQ multiplex PCR; TCRdb's table is partial and in-frame only. V and J calls and clone size follow that table, whereas D and trimming were derived from the DNA. This sample has some 200,000 clones, with roughly 80% found just once. These data belong to a study of blood T cell repertoires in COVID-19. Across the study: T cells, B-cell-depleted T cells, or PBMCs provided the cDNA or gDNA that served as material.

Which cohort a participant joined came from the clinical history participants gave. With 5 bases clipped from V and 5 bases from J, the junction kept 1 base outside the gene matches. The CDR3 consists of 12 residues. Germline lookup yields CDR1 KGHSH and CDR2 LQKENI. The sequencing input was PBMCs or T cells enriched from blood (not recorded which). This TCR came from a woman aged 40 to 50 with acute COVID-19. The V and J genes are TRBV18 and TRBJ2-5, with 8 bases that match TRBD1. The CDR3 here is CASSGDRETQYF. In DNA, the CDR3 is TGTGCCAGCTCAGGGGACAGGGAGACCCAGTACTTC.